The rows below give T cell receptor beta chains drawn from one sample of a study of shared clonotypes between healthy human individuals. Assay: immunoSEQ multiplex PCR; the TCRdb copy retains only in-frame clones and omits some. The sample includes about 2.3 million clones, more than 85% of them seen just once. The specimen sequenced was naive CD4+ T cells from PBMCs. The source of these receptors is a man in his late teens or twenties in good health. Some clones in this sample may be carry-over from other donors' samples. Each CDR3 is given with its conserved first and last residue. Fields, in order: D gene, clone size, J gene, V gene, CDR3 protein, CDR3 DNA. D genes are given only for firm matches. A row's size may be missing; if present it is once, few, many or a size class.

d_call: -; clone_size: -; j_call: TRBJ1-2; v_call: TRBV4-2; cdr3_aa: CASSQDRNYGYTF; cdr3_nt: TGTGCCAGCAGCCAAGACAGGAATTATGGCTACACCTTC
d_call: TRBD2; clone_size: -; j_call: TRBJ2-7; v_call: TRBV2; cdr3_aa: CASTPPGLAARQYF; cdr3_nt: TGTGCCAGCACCCCCCCGGGACTAGCGGCCCGGCAGTACTTC
d_call: -; clone_size: -; j_call: TRBJ1-1; v_call: TRBV10-3; cdr3_aa: CAISESLVGVWETEAFF; cdr3_nt: TGTGCCATCAGTGAGTCGCTAGTCGGGGTGTGGGAAACTGAAGCTTTCTTT
d_call: -; clone_size: -; j_call: TRBJ2-7; v_call: TRBV10-3; cdr3_aa: CAIRLTPGPAYEQYF; cdr3_nt: TGTGCCATCAGGCTGACCCCGGGGCCAGCCTACGAGCAGTACTTC
d_call: -; clone_size: -; j_call: TRBJ1-1; v_call: TRBV6-5; cdr3_aa: CASSYSPVPNTEAFF; cdr3_nt: TGTGCCAGCAGTTACTCCCCAGTACCGAACACTGAAGCTTTCTTT
d_call: -; clone_size: -; j_call: TRBJ2-2; v_call: TRBV10-3; cdr3_aa: CAIRAGANTGELFF; cdr3_nt: TGTGCCATCAGGGCAGGAGCGAACACCGGGGAGCTGTTTTTT
d_call: TRBD1; clone_size: -; j_call: TRBJ2-7; v_call: TRBV7-8; cdr3_aa: CASSPGTDYEQYF; cdr3_nt: TGTGCCAGCAGCCCGGGGACAGACTACGAGCAGTACTTC
d_call: -; clone_size: -; j_call: TRBJ1-6; v_call: TRBV6-5; cdr3_aa: CASSYGPSSYNSPLHF; cdr3_nt: TGTGCCAGCAGTTACGGGCCGAGCTCCTATAATTCACCCCTCCACTTT
d_call: -; clone_size: -; j_call: TRBJ2-7; v_call: TRBV5-1; cdr3_aa: CASSLVAGSYEQYF; cdr3_nt: TGCGCCAGCAGCTTGGTGGCGGGATCCTACGAGCAGTACTTC
d_call: TRBD1; clone_size: -; j_call: TRBJ2-3; v_call: TRBV25-1; cdr3_aa: CASSGQGEAPTDTQYF; cdr3_nt: TGTGCCAGCAGTGGACAGGGGGAGGCACCCACAGATACGCAGTATTTT
d_call: -; clone_size: -; j_call: TRBJ1-3; v_call: TRBV7-2; cdr3_aa: CASSPPEGTGNTIYF; cdr3_nt: TGTGCCAGCAGCCCCCCGGAGGGAACCGGAAACACCATATATTTT
d_call: -; clone_size: once; j_call: TRBJ2-1; v_call: TRBV25-1; cdr3_aa: CASSGRLGSSYNEQFF; cdr3_nt: TGTGCCAGCAGTGGAAGACTGGGGTCATCCTACAATGAGCAGTTCTTC
d_call: TRBD2; clone_size: -; j_call: TRBJ2-1; v_call: TRBV30; cdr3_aa: CASEQSGSDEQFF; cdr3_nt: TGTGCCTCCGAACAAAGCGGGAGCGATGAGCAGTTCTTC
d_call: TRBD2; clone_size: -; j_call: TRBJ2-7; v_call: TRBV5-6; cdr3_aa: CASSLAGTSDSYEQYF; cdr3_nt: TGTGCCAGCAGCTTGGCCGGGACTAGCGACTCCTACGAGCAGTACTTC
d_call: TRBD1; clone_size: -; j_call: TRBJ2-1; v_call: TRBV28; cdr3_aa: CASRAQGDNEQFF; cdr3_nt: TGTGCCAGCAGAGCCCAGGGGGACAATGAGCAGTTCTTC
d_call: -; clone_size: -; j_call: TRBJ1-4; v_call: TRBV5-4; cdr3_aa: CASSLEGRESKRRKLFF; cdr3_nt: TGTGCCAGCAGCTTGGAGGGGAGGGAGTCAAAACGAAGAAAACTGTTTTTT
d_call: -; clone_size: -; j_call: TRBJ2-1; v_call: TRBV2; cdr3_aa: CAGQTFLAWSSYNEQFF; cdr3_nt: TGTGCCGGTCAGACATTCCTAGCGTGGAGCTCCTACAATGAGCAGTTCTTC
d_call: -; clone_size: -; j_call: TRBJ2-2; v_call: TRBV14; cdr3_aa: CASSQPGQHTGELFF; cdr3_nt: TGTGCCAGCAGTCAACCCGGACAGCACACCGGGGAGCTGTTTTTT
d_call: -; clone_size: once; j_call: TRBJ1-1; v_call: TRBV27; cdr3_aa: CASSFTGNGDTEAFF; cdr3_nt: TGTGCCAGCAGTTTTACAGGGAATGGGGACACTGAAGCTTTCTTT
d_call: TRBD1; clone_size: -; j_call: TRBJ1-4; v_call: TRBV30; cdr3_aa: CAWSVRHFRDRGEKLFF; cdr3_nt: TGTGCCTGGAGTGTTCGCCATTTCCGGGACAGGGGTGAAAAACTGTTTTTT
d_call: TRBD2; clone_size: -; j_call: TRBJ2-7; v_call: TRBV28; cdr3_aa: CASRTSYEQYF; cdr3_nt: TGTGCCAGCCGGACTAGTTACGAGCAGTACTTC
d_call: -; clone_size: -; j_call: TRBJ1-4; v_call: TRBV4-3; cdr3_aa: CASNGGVDEKLFF; cdr3_nt: TGCGCCAGCAACGGAGGGGTGGATGAAAAACTGTTTTTT
d_call: -; clone_size: -; j_call: TRBJ1-5; v_call: TRBV19; cdr3_aa: CASSIASLGNQPQHF; cdr3_nt: TGTGCCAGTAGTATAGCTAGCCTAGGCAATCAGCCCCAGCATTTT
d_call: -; clone_size: -; j_call: TRBJ1-4; v_call: TRBV6-1; cdr3_aa: CASSDWGRVPEKLFF; cdr3_nt: TGTGCCAGCAGTGATTGGGGCAGGGTGCCTGAAAAACTGTTTTTT
d_call: -; clone_size: -; j_call: TRBJ1-1; v_call: TRBV13; cdr3_aa: CASTVGSYTEAFF; cdr3_nt: TGTGCCAGCACCGTCGGGTCCTACACTGAAGCTTTCTTT
d_call: TRBD1; clone_size: -; j_call: TRBJ1-2; v_call: TRBV5-1; cdr3_aa: CASSLGQGAGGYTF; cdr3_nt: TGCGCCAGCAGCTTGGGCCAGGGGGCGGGCGGCTACACCTTC
d_call: -; clone_size: -; j_call: TRBJ2-5; v_call: TRBV28; cdr3_aa: CASSSGTQAETQYF; cdr3_nt: TGTGCCAGCAGTTCCGGGACCCAGGCGGAGACCCAGTACTTC
d_call: TRBD1; clone_size: once; j_call: TRBJ2-7; v_call: TRBV4-3; cdr3_aa: CASSHRTGAGEQYF; cdr3_nt: TGCGCCAGCAGCCATAGGACAGGGGCGGGCGAGCAGTACTTC
d_call: -; clone_size: once; j_call: TRBJ2-1; v_call: TRBV19; cdr3_aa: CASSPKQVGSMYNEQFF; cdr3_nt: TGTGCCAGTAGTCCTAAACAGGTAGGGTCAATGTACAATGAGCAGTTCTTC